The 19 T cell receptor beta chains reported below all come from one sample, sequenced in a study of blood T cell repertoires in COVID-19. Assay used: immunoSEQ multiplex PCR; TCRdb lists only in-frame clones, some missing. The sample holds just under 60,000 clones, roughly 80% seen once. The sample was peripheral blood. These receptors originate from a human donor in a cohort sampled during active COVID-19.

Here the CDR3 reads CASSPRQGYEQYF. The CDR3 DNA reads as TGTGCCAGTAGTCCTCGACAGGGCTACGAGCAGTACTTC. V usage is TRBV19 and J usage is TRBJ2-7, with 7 nucleotides matching TRBD1. Germline-derived CDR1 and CDR2 are LNHDA and SQIVND (reference sequence). V lost 5 bases and J lost 3; bases outside the gene matches: 4. This CDR3 region has 13 residues.

The gene calls are TRBV7-2 and TRBJ2-7; TRBD1 matches 9 bases. The CDR3 length is 13 residues. Trimming at V came to 5 bases and at J to 3 bases, leaving 2 bases not matched to a gene. Germline loops: CDR1 SGHTA, CDR2 FQGNSA. The chain's CDR3 is CASSKGQGYEQYF. CDR3 DNA: TGTGCCAGCAGCAAGGGACAGGGCTACGAGCAGTACTTC.

The gene calls are TRBV2 and TRBJ2-3; TRBD2 aligns across 10 bases. Germline CDR1 reads SNHLY; CDR2 reads FYNNEI. Trimming removed 5 bases from V and 4 bases from J; junction bases left unmatched: 9. The CDR3 totals 16 residues. CDR3 protein: CASSFGLAGGPDTQYF. The CDR3, as DNA: TGTGCCAGCAGTTTCGGCTTAGCGGGAGGCCCAGATACGCAGTATTTT. The entire variable domain, with the rest obtained from reference TRBV2 and TRBJ2-3, is as follows: EPEVTQTPSHQVTQMGQEVILRCVPISNHLYFYWYRQILGQKVEFLVSFYNNEISEKSEIFDDQFSVERPDGSNFTLKIRSTKLEDSAMYFCASSFGLAGGPDTQYFGPGTRLTVL.

The J gene is TRBJ2-7, the V gene TRBV28; 11 bases fit TRBD2. CDR3 length equals 21 residues. Germline-derived CDR1 and CDR2 are MDHEN and SYDVKM. V was clipped by 10 bases and J by 3 bases; unmatched bases: 29. CDR3 protein: CATDTITGHRLAGPPGYEQYF. The CDR3 DNA follows: TGTGCCACAGACACTATCACAGGCCACAGACTAGCGGGACCCCCGGGCTACGAGCAGTACTTC.

The chain employs TRBV29-1 and TRBJ1-2; 8 bases line up with TRBD1. CDR1 and CDR2 from the germline V gene are SQVTM and ANQGSEA. This CDR3 contains 14 residues. After removal of 6 bases from V and 2 bases from J, the junction contained 8 bases not matched to a gene. The CDR3 is CSVYRTGLNYGYTF. DNA for the CDR3: TGCAGCGTATATAGGACAGGGCTCAACTATGGCTACACCTTC.

The genes are TRBV9 and TRBJ1-1; 7 bases agree with TRBD1. There are 14 residues in the CDR3. CDR1 is SGDLS and CDR2 is YYNGEE in the germline V gene. V was pared by 4 bases and J by 11 bases, with 14 bases of the junction left unmatched. The CDR3 protein is CASSPQTGMGRAFF. DNA of the CDR3: TGTGCCAGCAGCCCCCAGACAGGGATGGGACGGGCTTTCTTT.

The chain is built from TRBV7-6 and TRBJ1-3; D gene unclear. The CDR3 spans 13 residues. From germline, CDR1 is SGHVS and CDR2 FNYEAQ. V gave up 5 bases and J gave up 0 bases, with 5 bases separating them. CDR3 protein: CASSPGSGNTIYF. The DNA of the CDR3 is TGTGCCAGCAGCCCAGGCTCTGGAAACACCATATATTTT.

V and J are TRBV6-2 or TRBV6-3 and TRBJ2-1, with TRBD2 matching 9 bases. Germline trimming cut 2 bases from V and 0 bases from J; bases unmatched to any gene: 11. Germline loops: CDR1 MNHEY, CDR2 SVGEGT. This CDR3 spans 19 amino acids. DNA of the CDR3: TGTGCCAGCAGTTACCCCGGGACTAGCTCTTTGAGCTCCTACAATGAGCAGTTCTTC. Translating gives CASSYPGTSSLSSYNEQFF.

The chain has TRBV9 and TRBJ1-3; no clear D gene. The CDR3 loop spans 15 amino acids. V lost 0 bases and J 0 bases, leaving 7 bases between the germline ends. Germline V gene lookup returns CDR1 SGDLS and CDR2 YYNGEE. In DNA, the CDR3 is TGTGCCAGCAGCGTAGCCGGGTCCTCTGGAAACACCATATATTTT. It specifies CASSVAGSSGNTIYF.

This chain connects TRBV2 to TRBJ2-1; D is ambiguous. Trimming left V 5 bases short and J 7 bases short, with 12 bases between. Germline values: CDR1 SNHLY, CDR2 FYNNEI. The CDR3 totals 13 residues. The CDR3 nucleotides are TGTGCCAGCAGTAGTCCTTCCGGGAATGAGCAGTTCTTC. Translated, it gives CASSSPSGNEQFF.

This clone was seen more than once but under ten times. The rearrangement joins TRBV24-1 to TRBJ2-3; D may be TRBD1 (7 bases). CDR1 and CDR2 from the germline V gene are KGHDR and SFDVKD. With 4 bases removed from V and 11 bases from J, the gap between germline ends came to 15 bases. This CDR3 region has 13 residues. CDR3 region: CATSDGGTVMQYF. DNA for the CDR3: TGTGCCACCAGTGACGGCGGGACAGTGATGCAGTATTTT.

The chain recombines TRBV6-2 or TRBV6-3 with TRBJ2-5; the match to TRBD1 covers 9 bases. Germline CDR1 is MNHEY and CDR2 is SVGEGT. This CDR3 is built from 18 residues. V shed 1 base, J shed 4 bases, and the junction held 13 bases outside the gene matches. The CDR3 sequence: CASSYFTSSYRGRETQYF. The CDR3 region has the DNA TGTGCCAGCAGTTACTTTACCAGCTCTTACAGGGGGCGAGAGACCCAGTACTTC.

The rearrangement uses TRBV24-1 and TRBJ2-1, with TRBD1 identical over 8 bases. In germline, CDR1 is KGHDR, CDR2 SFDVKD. This CDR3 contains 16 residues. With V trimmed by 4 bases and J by 4 bases, 8 bases remained unmatched. The CDR3 nucleotides are TGTGCCACCAGTGAGCAGACAGGGGAAAGTTACAATGAGCAGTTCTTC. Protein product: CATSEQTGESYNEQFF.

V and J are TRBV14 and TRBJ2-3; D unresolved. V was shortened by 2 bases and J by 3 bases, with 6 bases between the two germline ends. Germline CDR1 and CDR2: SGHDN and FVKESK. This CDR3 has 13 residues. The DNA for the CDR3 is TGTGCCAGCAGCCAATTCCGGACAGATACGCAGTATTTT. This gives the protein CASSQFRTDTQYF. Looking up the rest from reference TRBV14 and TRBJ2-3 gives the full variable domain: EAGVTQFPSHSVIEKGQTVTLRCDPISGHDNLYWYRRVMGKEIKFLLHFVKESKQDESGMPNNRFLAERTGGTYSTLKVQPAELEDSGVYFCASSQFRTDTQYFGPGTRLTVL.

This chain joins TRBV12-5 and TRBJ2-3; the match to TRBD2 covers 7 bases. The CDR3 sequence is 12 residues long. Germline CDR1 LGHNT, CDR2 FRNRAP. With V trimmed by 6 bases and J by 9 bases, 6 bases remained unmatched. The CDR3 sequence: CASGSGTTTQYF. CDR3 nucleotides: TGTGCTAGTGGGTCCGGGACTACCACGCAGTATTTT.

CDR3 nucleotide sequence: TGTGCCAGCAGTACCCCAGGGTTAGGGGCCAACGTCCTGACTTTC. It yields the protein CASSTPGLGANVLTF. The chain employs TRBV27 and TRBJ2-6, with a weak D call TRBD1 (5 bases). Trimming stripped 5 bases from V and 4 bases from J, with 12 bases between. The length of the CDR3 is 15 residues. In germline, CDR1 is MNHEY, CDR2 SMNVEV (reference sequence).

CDR3 bases: TGTGCCAGCAAAATTAAGCGGGAGTGGGAGACCCAGTACTTC. Its protein is CASKIKREWETQYF. V and J are TRBV27 and TRBJ2-5; 8 positions match TRBD2. The length of the CDR3 is 14 residues. Trimming took 7 bases from V and 5 from J; bases not matched to a gene: 9. The germline gives CDR1 MNHEY, CDR2 SMNVEV (reference sequence).

This chain uses TRBV5-4 with TRBJ2-7; D possibly corresponds to TRBD2 (5 bases). The germline V gene has CDR1 SGHNT and CDR2 YYREEE (reference sequence). The CDR3 spans 14 residues. V lost 0 bases to trimming and J lost 5 bases, with 12 bases between them. The CDR3 nucleotides read TGTGCCAGCAGCTTGGGGAGGACGTCGAACGAGCAGTACTTC. Translating gives CASSLGRTSNEQYF.

The gene calls are TRBV7-8 and TRBJ2-2; D gene ambiguous. Germline CDR1 reads SGHVS; CDR2 reads FQNEAQ. This CDR3 is 13 amino acids long. The V end was cut by 2 bases, the J end by 4 bases, with 5 bases between. Here the CDR3 reads CASSLIRTGELFF. CDR3 sequence (DNA): TGTGCCAGCAGCTTAATCCGCACCGGGGAGCTGTTTTTT.